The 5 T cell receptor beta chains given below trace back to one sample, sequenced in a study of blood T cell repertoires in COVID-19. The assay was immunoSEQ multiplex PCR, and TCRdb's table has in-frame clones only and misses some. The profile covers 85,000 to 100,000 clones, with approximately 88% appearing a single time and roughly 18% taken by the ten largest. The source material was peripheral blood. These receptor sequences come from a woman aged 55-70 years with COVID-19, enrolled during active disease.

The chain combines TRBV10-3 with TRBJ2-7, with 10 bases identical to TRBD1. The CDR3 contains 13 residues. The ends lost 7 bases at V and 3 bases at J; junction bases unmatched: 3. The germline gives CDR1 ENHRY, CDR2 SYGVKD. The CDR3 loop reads CAIMGQGNYEQYF. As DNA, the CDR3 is TGTGCCATCATGGGACAGGGGAACTACGAGCAGTACTTC.

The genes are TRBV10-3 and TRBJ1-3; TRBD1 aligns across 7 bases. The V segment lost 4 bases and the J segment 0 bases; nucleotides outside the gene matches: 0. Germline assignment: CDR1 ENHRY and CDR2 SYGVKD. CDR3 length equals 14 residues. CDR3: CAISGTGSGNTIYF. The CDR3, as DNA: TGTGCCATCAGTGGGACAGGCTCTGGAAACACCATATATTTT.

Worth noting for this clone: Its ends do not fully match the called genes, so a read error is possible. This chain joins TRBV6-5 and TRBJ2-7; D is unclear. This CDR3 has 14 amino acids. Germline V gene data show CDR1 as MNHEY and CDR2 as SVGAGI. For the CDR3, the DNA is TGTGCCAGCAGTGACTCTCCGGGTGCCTACGAGCAGTACTTC. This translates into CASSDSPGAYEQYF.

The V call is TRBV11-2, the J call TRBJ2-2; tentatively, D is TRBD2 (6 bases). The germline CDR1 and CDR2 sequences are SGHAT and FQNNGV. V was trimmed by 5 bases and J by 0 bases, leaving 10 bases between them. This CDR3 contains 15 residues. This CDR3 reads CASSSSGSNTGELFF. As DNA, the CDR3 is TGTGCCAGCAGCAGTAGCGGATCGAACACCGGGGAGCTGTTTTTT.

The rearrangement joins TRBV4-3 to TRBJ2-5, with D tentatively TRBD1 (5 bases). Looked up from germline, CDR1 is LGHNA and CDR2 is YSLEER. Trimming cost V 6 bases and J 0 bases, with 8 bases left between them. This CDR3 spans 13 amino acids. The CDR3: CASSPGYQETQYF. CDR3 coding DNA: TGCGCCAGCAGTCCAGGGTACCAAGAGACCCAGTACTTC.